These 18 T cell receptor beta chains share one sample of origin, sequenced in a study of blood T cell repertoires in COVID-19. TCRdb keeps only in-frame clones here, not all; method: immunoSEQ multiplex PCR. Seen here are 40,000 to 45,000 clones, approximately 87% observed once, and the top ten hold 3% to 4.5%. The sample taken for sequencing was peripheral blood. Receptors were obtained from a man aged 35 to 55 with COVID-19, enrolled during active disease.

The table lists this clone with a few counts. The CDR3 DNA reads TGTGCCAGCAGCTTAGAACCGGCCAGAGGGTACGAGCAGTACTTC. This sequence encodes CASSLEPARGYEQYF. The chain carries TRBV7-2 and TRBJ2-7, with D maybe TRBD2 (5 bases). The CDR3 sequence is 15 residues long. CDR1 and CDR2 from the germline V gene are SGHTA and FQGNSA. Trimming took 1 base from V and 4 from J, leaving 14 bases between them.

This chain links TRBV2 with TRBJ2-2; maybe TRBD1 (5 bases). CDR3 length equals 15 residues. The V gene's germline CDR1 is SNHLY and CDR2 FYNNEI. Trimming took 2 bases from V and 6 from J, leaving 13 bases between them. The CDR3 sequence is CASSEFRAISGELFF. The CDR3 DNA reads TGTGCCAGCAGTGAATTCAGGGCGATCTCCGGGGAGCTGTTTTTT.

The chain couples TRBV29-1 to TRBJ1-2; possibly TRBD1 for D (6 bases). This CDR3 spans 15 amino acids. V was pared by 7 bases and J by 4 bases, with 22 bases between. Looked up from germline, CDR1 is SQVTM and CDR2 is ANQGSEA. CDR3 amino acids: CSARAGANVIYGYTF. In nucleotides, the CDR3 is TGCAGCGCTCGGGCAGGGGCTAATGTTATCTATGGCTACACCTTC.

Concerning this clone: Mismatch with germline at one junction end may stem from a read error. The chain has TRBV7-6 and TRBJ2-2; TRBD1 might be the D (6 bases). This CDR3 comprises 14 residues. Per the germline V gene, CDR1 is SGHVS and CDR2 is FNYEAQ. The CDR3 nucleotides are TGTGCCAGCCGCTTGGACAGTTCAGGCGGGGAGCTGTTTTTT. It translates to CASRLDSSGGELFF. The whole variable domain, remainder taken from reference TRBV7-6 and TRBJ2-2, is GAGVSQSPRYKVTKRGQDVALRCDPISGHVSLYWYRQALGQGPEFLTYFNYEAQQDKSGLPNDRFSAERPEGSISTLTIQRTEQRDSAMYRCASRLDSSGGELFFGEGSRLTVL.

The chain has TRBV2 and TRBJ2-3, with 8 bases lining up with TRBD2. The ends lost 0 bases at V and 5 bases at J; junction bases unmatched: 10. Germline V gene data show CDR1 as SNHLY and CDR2 as FYNNEI. CDR3 length: 17 residues. For the CDR3, the DNA is TGTGCCAGCAGTGAAGCGCTTCGAGCGGGGGTGAAAGATACGCAGTATTTT. Amino acid sequence: CASSEALRAGVKDTQYF.

By sample share, this clone is medium-sized. J is TRBJ2-1 and V is TRBV14; 14 positions agree with TRBD2. The CDR3 has 17 amino acids. The trim removed 4 bases at V and 4 bases at J, leaving 6 bases unmatched. CDR1 is SGHDN and CDR2 is FVKESK in the germline V gene. The CDR3 reads CASSLGTSGSFYNEQFF. The CDR3 DNA follows: TGTGCCAGCAGCCTCGGGACTAGCGGGAGTTTTTACAATGAGCAGTTCTTC.

This sequence joins TRBV28 and TRBJ2-7, with TRBD2 matching over 7 bases. V shed 7 bases, J shed 4 bases, and the junction held 4 bases outside the gene matches. The CDR3 is 12 amino acids. The germline CDR1 and CDR2 sequences are MDHEN and SYDVKM. DNA for the CDR3: TGTGCCAGCACCCGGGGAGGGTACGAGCAGTACTTC. This encodes CASTRGGYEQYF.

This sequence joins TRBV19 and TRBJ2-1; D gene uncertain. The CDR3 loop spans 12 amino acids. Germline loops: CDR1 LNHDA, CDR2 SQIVND (reference sequence). V was clipped by 6 bases and J by 1 base, with 4 bases between them. The DNA for the CDR3 is TGTGCCAGTAGGAGATCCTACAATGAGCAGTTCTTC. Amino acids: CASRRSYNEQFF.

The rearrangement joins TRBV28 to TRBJ1-5, with TRBD1 as a possible D gene (5 bases). The CDR3 runs to 18 residues. Trimming took 4 bases from V and 1 from J, leaving 20 bases between them. The germline V gene encodes CDR1 MDHEN and CDR2 SYDVKM. In DNA form, the CDR3 reads TGTGCCAGCAGTTCTCAGGGCCCTGAAACACGCAGCAATCAGCCCCAGCATTTT. Protein product: CASSSQGPETRSNQPQHF.

This sequence joins TRBV7-9 and TRBJ2-1; 8 bases match TRBD2. The CDR3 extends over 14 amino acids. Germline CDR1 is SEHNR and CDR2 is FQNEAQ (reference sequence). V trimming: 5 bases; J trimming: 4 bases; junction bases outside the gene matches: 4. The CDR3 DNA reads as TGTGCCAGCAGCCGAGAGCGGGGGTACAATGAGCAGTTCTTC. Amino acids: CASSRERGYNEQFF.

This clone was counted once. The chain links TRBV28 to TRBJ2-2; tentatively, D is TRBD2 (7 bases). V was pared by 1 base and J by 6 bases, with 12 bases between. CDR3 length equals 15 residues. Germline V gives CDR1 MDHEN, CDR2 SYDVKM. The CDR3 here is CASSLLGGLAGELFF. In DNA, the CDR3 is TGTGCCAGCAGTTTATTGGGGGGGCTAGCCGGGGAGCTGTTTTTT.

The rearrangement uses TRBV6-1 and TRBJ2-3; no reliable D call. The V end lost 3 bases, the J end lost 4 bases, and 8 bases lay between the germline ends. The V gene's germline CDR1 is MNHNS and CDR2 SASEGT. CDR3 length: 13 amino acids. CDR3 region: CASSDSRADTQYF. The CDR3 DNA sequence: TGTGCCAGCAGTGATAGCCGGGCAGATACGCAGTATTTT.

The V gene is TRBV6-4, the J gene TRBJ1-5, with D possibly TRBD1 on 6 matching bases. The CDR3 sequence is 14 residues long. Germline V lookup: CDR1 MRHNA, CDR2 SNTAGT. Trimming cost V 10 bases and J 5 bases, with 18 bases left between them. CDR3 loop: CATPGSGGHQPQHF. CDR3 sequence (DNA): TGTGCCACCCCGGGCAGCGGGGGCCATCAGCCCCAGCATTTT.

This clone was seen a handful of times. This chain connects TRBV27 to TRBJ1-4, with TRBD1 matching over 8 bases. From germline, CDR1 is MNHEY and CDR2 SMNVEV (reference sequence). The CDR3 is 12 amino acids. V trimming: 8 bases; J trimming: 8 bases; junction bases outside the gene matches: 4. The CDR3 sequence is CASRQGKEKLFF. The CDR3 DNA reads TGTGCCAGCCGACAGGGGAAAGAAAAACTGTTTTTT.

The chain combines TRBV6-2 or TRBV6-3 with TRBJ2-1; D might be TRBD2 (5 bases). CDR1 MNHEY and CDR2 SVGEGT come from the germline V gene. The V end lost 3 bases, the J end lost 9 bases, and 9 bases lay between the germline ends. The CDR3 contains 12 residues. The CDR3 coding sequence is TGTGCCAGCAGTTATGTCGGGGTTGAGCAGTTCTTC. Translating gives CASSYVGVEQFF.

This rearrangement joins TRBV18 to TRBJ2-7; the D gene is possibly TRBD1 (6 bases). CDR1 KGHSH and CDR2 LQKENI come from the germline V gene. The CDR3 has 13 residues. Trimming left V 5 bases short and J 3 bases short, with 11 bases between. The CDR3 loop reads CASSFRDNYEQYF. The CDR3 DNA reads TGTGCCAGCTCATTCCGGGACAACTACGAGCAGTACTTC.

CDR3 coding DNA: TGTGCCAGCAGTTTACTCGGAGGGGGCAACACCGGGGAGCTGTTTTTT. It translates to CASSLLGGGNTGELFF. The V and J genes are TRBV27 and TRBJ2-2, with a weak D call TRBD1 (7 bases). Trimming cost V 2 bases and J 2 bases, with 12 bases left between them. The CDR3 loop spans 16 amino acids. Germline V gives CDR1 MNHEY, CDR2 SMNVEV (reference sequence).

This clone appeared once. This sequence joins TRBV29-1 and TRBJ2-7; D unclear. This CDR3 region has 12 residues. V dropped 3 bases and J dropped 7 bases, with 13 bases sitting between them. Looked up from germline, CDR1 is SQVTM and CDR2 is ANQGSEA. The CDR3 DNA reads as TGCAGCGTTGAGAGCGCTTTGGCAGAGCAGTACTTC. This gives the protein CSVESALAEQYF.